This TCR beta chain was documented in a study of regulatory T cells. Primers: 52 TRBV forward and 13 TRBJ reverse. Here immunoSEQ multiplex PCR was the method, and the copy in TCRdb shows in-frame clones only, minus some. The sample gives about 20,000 clones, 80% to 95% of which show up once; 3.5% is in the top ten. The germline CDR1 and CDR2 sequences are SGDLS and YYNGEE. Deletions cut 0 bases from V and 0 bases from J, with 8 bases between. The CDR3 extends over 15 amino acids. This sequence was found in a child aged 2 to 9 with CD3G deficiency. Specimen: CD8+ T cells sorted from blood. The chain joins TRBV9 to TRBJ2-3, with D perhaps assigned TRBD1 or TRBD2 (6 bases each). CDR3 sequence reads: CASSVGGASTDTQYF. The CDR3, as DNA: TGTGCCAGCAGCGTAGGGGGGGCTAGCACAGATACGCAGTATTTT.